This is a list of T cell receptor beta chains from one sample in a study of T-cell memory formation after mild COVID-19. TCRdb used MiXCR to reprocess the 5' RACE reads, holding one entry per CDR3 protein. The sample consists of roughly 510,000 distinct CDR3 sequences, 15% to 20% of them appearing once. Sequencing was performed on PBMCs or a T cell subset sorted from them (not recorded which). Receptors were obtained from an adult woman who had mild COVID-19 (a few samples of this study predate the infection). Cell type and time point are not known. Each CDR3 is given with its conserved first and last residue. A D gene is named only where the DNA matches it firmly. A clone size is listed for some rows: how often the clone was seen (once, few, many), or a class if it is expanded.

clone_size	j_call	d_call	v_call	cdr3_nt	cdr3_aa
few	TRBJ1-5	NA	TRBV7-2	TGTGCCAGCAGCTTAGCGAGGAGCCAGCCCCAGCATTTT	CASSLARSQPQHF
NA	TRBJ2-7	NA	TRBV7-6	TGTGCCAGCAGCACTTCAGGGGGAGGAAACTACGAGCAGTACTTC	CASSTSGGGNYEQYF
NA	TRBJ2-1	TRBD2	TRBV12-3/TRBV12-4	TGTGCCAGCAGGGAGCGGGGGAATCAGTTCTTC	CASRERGNQFF
NA	TRBJ1-1	NA	TRBV4-1	TGCGCCAGCAGCCAAGGACTCTTCACTGTCCAGGGCCCTTACACTGAAGCTTTCTTT	CASSQGLFTVQGPYTEAFF
NA	TRBJ2-1	NA	TRBV6-5	TGTGCCACTACAGGGAGTAATGAGCAGTTCTTC	CATTGSNEQFF
many	TRBJ2-3	NA	TRBV5-1	TGCGCCAGCAGCTTGGAGGCCACAGATACGCAGTATTTT	CASSLEATDTQYF
NA	TRBJ1-2	TRBD1	TRBV7-9	TGTGCCAGCAGCCGGTCGGACAGGGCTAAGGGCTACACCTTC	CASSRSDRAKGYTF
NA	TRBJ2-3	TRBD1	TRBV29-1	TGCAGCGTTGAAACCGGGGACAGGGAACCAGATACGCAGTATTTT	CSVETGDREPDTQYF
few	TRBJ2-1	NA	TRBV24-1	TGTGCCACCAGTGATTTAAAATTGGGCGATGAGCAGTTCTTC	CATSDLKLGDEQFF
few	TRBJ2-3	TRBD2	TRBV5-1	TGCGCCAGCAGCTTTCCCGGGGGGTCGAACACAGATACGCAGTATTTT	CASSFPGGSNTDTQYF